Each of the 20 T cell receptor beta chains below was sequenced from the same sample in a study of cytotoxic CD8 clonotypes in ibrutinib-treated CLL. Assay used: immunoSEQ multiplex PCR; TCRdb lists only in-frame clones, some missing. Among 300,000 or so clones listed, 67% were seen once. The sequencing used PBMCs, collected after 36 months of ibrutinib treatment. Receptors originate from a human donor with chronic lymphocytic leukemia.

CDR3 amino acids: CASSLQENTEAFF. The CDR3 coding sequence is TGCGCCAGCAGCTTACAAGAGAACACTGAAGCTTTCTTT. The rearrangement uses TRBV5-1 and TRBJ1-1; D uncertain. Germline CDR1 SGHRS, CDR2 YFSETQ. Trimming removed 2 bases from V and 1 base from J, with 6 bases in between. The CDR3 spans 13 residues.

The genes are TRBV2 and TRBJ1-3, with D unresolved. Germline V gene sequence: CDR1 SNHLY, CDR2 FYNNEI. CDR3 length equals 13 residues. The V and J ends lost 5 bases and 0 bases respectively, with 5 bases between them. The CDR3 here is CASSPPSGNTIYF. The CDR3 DNA sequence: TGTGCCAGCAGTCCACCCTCTGGAAACACCATATATTTT.

The CDR3 sequence is CASSLKTSSSTDTQYF. In DNA, the CDR3 is TGTGCCAGCAGTCTTAAGACTAGCAGCAGCACAGATACGCAGTATTTT. This sequence joins TRBV2 and TRBJ2-3, with 7 bases fitting TRBD2. The CDR3 spans 16 residues. The V segment lost 5 bases and the J segment 0 bases; nucleotides outside the gene matches: 8. The V gene's germline CDR1 is SNHLY and CDR2 FYNNEI.

This rearrangement joins TRBV10-3 to TRBJ1-2; no definite D call. This CDR3 contains 13 residues. V lost 3 bases to trimming and J lost 8 bases, with 13 bases between them. Per germline, CDR1 ENHRY and CDR2 SYGVKD. Here the CDR3 reads CAISDSRYWGYTF. CDR3 DNA: TGTGCCATCAGTGATTCCCGGTATTGGGGCTACACCTTC.

This chain links TRBV10-3 with TRBJ2-7; TRBD1 might be the D (6 bases). Per the germline V gene, CDR1 is ENHRY and CDR2 is SYGVKD. V lost 4 bases to trimming and J lost 0 bases, with 13 bases between them. The CDR3 has 15 residues. CDR3 DNA sequence: TGTGCCATCAGTGTCCGGGACACTGACTCCTACGAGCAGTACTTC. Protein sequence: CAISVRDTDSYEQYF.

The V gene is TRBV18, the J gene TRBJ2-1; maybe TRBD1 (6 bases). There are 16 residues in the CDR3. Germline-derived CDR1 and CDR2 are KGHSH and LQKENI. V lost 6 bases and J lost 1, with 16 bases in between. DNA for the CDR3: TGTGCCAGCTCCCCTTCGAGGGGGTTTTCCTACAATGAGCAGTTCTTC. Amino acids: CASSPSRGFSYNEQFF. Complete variable domain (other parts from reference TRBV18 and TRBJ2-1): NAGVMQNPRHLVRRRGQEARLRCSPMKGHSHVYWYRQLPEEGLKFMVYLQKENIIDESGMPKERFSAEFPKEGPSILRIQQVVRGDSAAYFCASSPSRGFSYNEQFFGPGTRLTVL.

This chain connects TRBV7-6 to TRBJ2-1, with 11 positions matching TRBD2. Germline CDR1 and CDR2: SGHVS and FNYEAQ. J gave up 4 bases and V 5 bases, and 13 bases lay outside the gene matches. CDR3 length: 18 residues. The CDR3 DNA is TGTGCCAGCAGCGCCAGGACACCCACTAGCGGGGGATACAATGAGCAGTTCTTC. It translates to CASSARTPTSGGYNEQFF.

This clone has just one count. The chain has TRBV5-1 and TRBJ2-3; D may be TRBD1 (6 bases). Trimming left V 0 bases short and J 0 bases short, with 14 bases between. The CDR3 length is 17 residues. Per the germline V gene, CDR1 is SGHRS and CDR2 is YFSETQ. For the CDR3, the DNA is TGCGCCAGCAGCTTGGAGGGGGTACATTGGAGCACAGATACGCAGTATTTT. As protein: CASSLEGVHWSTDTQYF. Together with reference TRBV5-1 and TRBJ2-3, the CDR3 gives the full variable domain: KAGVTQTPRYLIKTRGQQVTLSCSPISGHRSVSWYQQTPGQGLQFLFEYFSETQRNKGNFPGRFSGRQFSNSRSEMNVSTLELGDSALYLCASSLEGVHWSTDTQYFGPGTRLTVL.

V and J are TRBV4-3 and TRBJ2-1; D perhaps matches TRBD2 (6 bases). Germline V lookup: CDR1 LGHNA, CDR2 YSLEER. The CDR3 is 17 residues long. Trimming removed 3 bases from V and 9 bases from J, with 24 bases in between. The CDR3 loop is CASSQSPPGSGWGEQFF. CDR3 coding DNA: TGCGCCAGCAGCCAGTCTCCCCCTGGGAGCGGGTGGGGTGAGCAGTTCTTC.

This chain links TRBV28 with TRBJ2-7, with unresolved D. The CDR3 has 11 amino acids. The germline V gene encodes CDR1 MDHEN and CDR2 SYDVKM. Trimming removed 7 bases from V and 2 bases from J, with 6 bases in between. CDR3 nucleotide sequence: TGTGCCAGCACAGCTACCTACGAGCAGTACTTC. Amino acid sequence: CASTATYEQYF.

This chain links TRBV19 with TRBJ2-2, with D unresolved. CDR3 length: 14 amino acids. Trimming removed 4 bases from V and 4 bases from J, with 10 bases in between. Germline CDR1 LNHDA, CDR2 SQIVND (reference sequence). The CDR3 loop reads CASSSSGATGELFF. In DNA, the CDR3 is TGTGCCAGTAGTAGTAGTGGAGCCACCGGGGAGCTGTTTTTT.

This chain connects TRBV29-1 to TRBJ1-2; D is undetermined. The germline V gene has CDR1 SQVTM and CDR2 ANQGSEA. Trimming took 7 bases from V and 0 from J, leaving 15 bases between them. This CDR3 spans 14 amino acids. CDR3 amino acids: CSADFGRANYGYTF. CDR3 sequence (DNA): TGCAGCGCTGACTTCGGCAGAGCTAACTATGGCTACACCTTC. The full variable domain, in which reference TRBV29-1 and TRBJ1-2 provide the parts outside the CDR3, is SAVISQKPSRDICQRGTSLTIQCQVDSQVTMMFWYRQQPGQSLTLIATANQGSEATYESGFVIDKFPISRPNLTFSTLTVSNMSPEDSSIYLCSADFGRANYGYTFGSGTRLTVV.

V gene TRBV6-6 combines with J gene TRBJ2-7; TRBD2 agrees at 7 bases. CDR3 size: 14 residues. From germline, CDR1 is MNHNY and CDR2 SVGAGI (reference sequence). Trimming at V came to 2 bases and at J to 1 base, leaving 2 bases not matched to a gene. The CDR3 sequence: CASSYGGGSYEQYF. For the CDR3, the DNA is TGTGCCAGCAGTTACGGGGGGGGTTCCTACGAGCAGTACTTC.

The chain joins TRBV29-1 to TRBJ1-2; D unclear. From germline, CDR1 is SQVTM and CDR2 ANQGSEA. This CDR3 spans 13 amino acids. V was pared by 3 bases and J by 3 bases, with 11 bases between. CDR3 sequence reads: CSVDPSGDYGYTF. For the CDR3, the DNA is TGCAGCGTTGATCCCTCCGGCGACTATGGCTACACCTTC. The complete variable domain, with remaining parts taken from reference TRBV29-1 and TRBJ1-2, reads SAVISQKPSRDICQRGTSLTIQCQVDSQVTMMFWYRQQPGQSLTLIATANQGSEATYESGFVIDKFPISRPNLTFSTLTVSNMSPEDSSIYLCSVDPSGDYGYTFGSGTRLTVV.

The chain is built from TRBV2 and TRBJ2-1; 8 bases agree with TRBD2. This CDR3 has 12 residues. V shed 4 bases and J 10 bases; nucleotides not matched to a gene: 3. From germline, CDR1 is SNHLY and CDR2 FYNNEI. CDR3 sequence: CASSVPGGEQFF. The CDR3 DNA is TGTGCCAGCAGTGTCCCGGGAGGGGAGCAGTTCTTC.

The rearrangement uses TRBV6-6 and TRBJ2-2; D is ambiguous. V was pared by 5 bases and J by 5 bases, with 9 bases between. The CDR3 loop spans 13 amino acids. Germline-derived CDR1 and CDR2 are MNHNY and SVGAGI (reference sequence). For the CDR3, the DNA is TGTGCCAGCAGTCAAACTGGGACCGGGGAGCTGTTTTTT. Translated, it gives CASSQTGTGELFF.

This chain connects TRBV10-3 to TRBJ2-2; D is ambiguous. Per the germline V gene, CDR1 is ENHRY and CDR2 is SYGVKD. V lost 8 bases, J lost 7 bases, and 8 bases lay in between. The CDR3 spans 11 residues. The CDR3 is CAIAGHGELFF. CDR3 in DNA: TGTGCCATCGCCGGGCACGGGGAGCTGTTTTTT.

The chain couples TRBV4-1 to TRBJ2-6; D is perhaps TRBD2 (6 bases). Germline CDR1 MGHRA, CDR2 YSYEKL. The V gene lost 1 base and the J gene lost 3 bases, with 7 bases spanning the gap. The CDR3 sequence is 15 residues long. The CDR3 region has the DNA TGCGCCAGCAGCCAAGTCGGGGGTGGGGCCAACGTCCTGACTTTC. Translation: CASSQVGGGANVLTF.

The chain carries TRBV11-2 and TRBJ2-7, with 7 bases fitting TRBD1. The CDR3 is 15 amino acids. J was trimmed by 3 bases and V by 3 bases; bases with no gene match: 8. Germline V CDR1 and CDR2: SGHAT, FQNNGV. Written as DNA, the CDR3 is TGTGCCAGCAGCTTGGCGACAGGGTTATACTACGAGCAGTACTTC. It is translated as CASSLATGLYYEQYF. Filled out from reference TRBV11-2 and TRBJ2-7, the complete variable domain reads EAGVAQSPRYKIIEKRQSVAFWCNPISGHATLYWYQQILGQGPKLLIQFQNNGVVDDSQLPKDRFSAERLKGVDSTLKIQPAKLEDSAVYLCASSLATGLYYEQYFGPGTRLTVT.

This chain links TRBV4-3 with TRBJ1-2; D is unclear. The CDR3 is made up of 15 amino acids. Per germline, CDR1 LGHNA and CDR2 YSLEER. Trimming removed 0 bases at V and 3 bases at J, with 11 bases between. CDR3 DNA sequence: TGCGCCAGCAGCCAAGATAATAACGGATACTATGGCTACACCTTC. It translates to CASSQDNNGYYGYTF.